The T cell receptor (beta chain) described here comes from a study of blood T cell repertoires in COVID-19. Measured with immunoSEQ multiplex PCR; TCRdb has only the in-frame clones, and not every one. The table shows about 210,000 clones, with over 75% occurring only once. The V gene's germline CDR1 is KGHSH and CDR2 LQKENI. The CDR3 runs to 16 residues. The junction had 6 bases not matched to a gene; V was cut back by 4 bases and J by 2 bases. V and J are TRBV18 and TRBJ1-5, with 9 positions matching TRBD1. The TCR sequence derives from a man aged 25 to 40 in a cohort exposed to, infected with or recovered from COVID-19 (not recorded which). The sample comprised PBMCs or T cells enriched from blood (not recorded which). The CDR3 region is CASSLGQGRGNQPQHF. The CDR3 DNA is TGTGCCAGCTCACTGGGACAGGGTAGGGGCAATCAGCCCCAGCATTTT.